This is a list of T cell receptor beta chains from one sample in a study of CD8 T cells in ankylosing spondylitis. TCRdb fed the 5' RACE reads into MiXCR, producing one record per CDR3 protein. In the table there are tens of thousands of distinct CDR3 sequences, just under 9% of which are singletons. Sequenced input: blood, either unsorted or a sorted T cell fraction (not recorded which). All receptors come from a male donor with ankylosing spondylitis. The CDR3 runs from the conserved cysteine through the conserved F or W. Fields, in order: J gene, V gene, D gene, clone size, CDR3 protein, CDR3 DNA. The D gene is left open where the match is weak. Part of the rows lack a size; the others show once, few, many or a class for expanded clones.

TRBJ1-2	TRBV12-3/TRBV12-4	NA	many	CASSSAKVGYGYTF	TGTGCCAGCAGTTCGGCCAAAGTCGGCTATGGCTACACCTTC
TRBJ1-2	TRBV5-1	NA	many	CASSIGPVNYGYTF	TGCGCCAGCAGCATCGGACCGGTTAACTATGGCTACACCTTC
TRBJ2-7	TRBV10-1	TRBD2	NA	CASSEGLVPYEQYF	TGCGCCAGCAGTGAGGGACTAGTACCGTACGAGCAGTACTTC
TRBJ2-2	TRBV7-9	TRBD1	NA	CASSLADRETGELFF	TGTGCCAGCAGCTTAGCGGACAGGGAAACCGGGGAGCTGTTTTTT
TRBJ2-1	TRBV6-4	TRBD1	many	CASSEDRDNEQFF	TGTGCCAGCAGTGAAGACAGGGACAATGAGCAGTTCTTC
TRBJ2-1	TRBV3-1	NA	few	CASSQAASEEFF	TGTGCCAGCAGCCAAGCTGCCTCCGAGGAGTTCTTC
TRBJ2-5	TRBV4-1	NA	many	CASSPQYREQETQYF	TGCGCCAGCAGCCCACAATACAGAGAACAAGAGACCCAGTACTTC
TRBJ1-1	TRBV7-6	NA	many	CASSFGPQREAFF	TGTGCCAGCAGCTTTGGACCCCAACGGGAAGCTTTCTTT
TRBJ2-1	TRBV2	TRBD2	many	CASSEWTSGSGEQFF	TGTGCCAGCAGTGAATGGACTAGCGGGAGCGGTGAGCAGTTCTTC
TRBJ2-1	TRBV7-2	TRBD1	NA	CASSLGTGALNEQFF	TGTGCCAGCAGCTTAGGGACAGGGGCCCTCAATGAGCAGTTCTTC
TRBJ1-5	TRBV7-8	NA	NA	CASSLNSHSNQPQHF	TGTGCCAGCAGCTTAAACAGTCATAGCAATCAGCCCCAGCATTTT
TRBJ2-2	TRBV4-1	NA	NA	CASSHSASTGELFF	TGCGCCAGCAGCCACTCGGCTTCCACCGGGGAGCTGTTTTTT
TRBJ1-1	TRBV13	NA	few	CASSPDRHTEAFF	TGTGCCAGCAGCCCTGACAGGCACACTGAAGCTTTCTTT
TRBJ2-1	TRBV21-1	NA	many	CASSKLPGLAGINEQFF	TGTGCCAGCAGCAAACTCCCGGGACTAGCGGGGATAAATGAGCAGTTCTTC
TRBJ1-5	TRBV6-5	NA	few	CASSSRRGNQPQHF	TGTGCCAGCAGTTCCAGGCGCGGGAATCAGCCCCAGCATTTT
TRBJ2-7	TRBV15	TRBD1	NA	CATSRGAGGNYEQYF	TGTGCCACCAGCAGAGGGGCAGGGGGCAATTACGAGCAGTACTTC
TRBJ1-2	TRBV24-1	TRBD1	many	CATSDRRTGPNYGYTF	TGTGCCACCAGTGACCGGAGGACAGGCCCTAACTATGGCTACACCTTC
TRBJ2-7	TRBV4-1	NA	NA	CASSQERARSYEQYF	TGCGCCAGCAGCCAAGAGAGGGCCAGGTCCTACGAGCAGTACTTC
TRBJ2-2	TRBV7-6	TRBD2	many	CASSPTTSGKNTGELFF	TGTGCCAGCAGCCCAACAACTAGCGGGAAGAACACCGGGGAGCTGTTTTTT
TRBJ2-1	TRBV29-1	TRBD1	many	CSVLLVDRANEQFF	TGCAGCGTTCTCCTCGTCGACAGGGCCAATGAGCAGTTCTTC
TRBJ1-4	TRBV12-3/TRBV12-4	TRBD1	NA	CASSHRTGWGEKLFF	TGTGCCAGCAGCCACCGGACAGGCTGGGGTGAAAAACTGTTTTTT
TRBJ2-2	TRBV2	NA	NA	CASSGGRRDTGELFF	TGTGCCAGCAGTGGGGGGAGAAGGGACACCGGGGAGCTGTTTTTT
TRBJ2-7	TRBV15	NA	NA	CATSLPGGVDEQYF	TGTGCCACCAGCTTACCCGGAGGCGTGGACGAGCAGTACTTC
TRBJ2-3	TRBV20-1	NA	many	CSARDLQQATDTQYF	TGCAGTGCTAGAGATCTGCAGCAAGCCACAGATACGCAGTATTTT
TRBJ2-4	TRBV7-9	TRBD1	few	CASSSGTVQNIQYF	TGTGCCAGCAGCTCGGGGACAGTGCAGAACATTCAGTACTTC
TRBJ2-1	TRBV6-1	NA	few	CATPRRDIDDLSEQFF	TGTGCCACTCCCCGCCGGGACATCGATGATTTGTCTGAGCAGTTCTTC
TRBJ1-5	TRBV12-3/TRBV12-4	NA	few	CASSYTGNQPQHF	TGTGCCAGCAGTTATACAGGCAATCAGCCCCAGCATTTT
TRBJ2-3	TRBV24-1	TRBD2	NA	CATSDTGTGRTQTSGKFWADTQYF	TGTGCCACCAGTGATACCGGGACAGGACGTACTCAGACTAGCGGGAAATTTTGGGCAGATACGCAGTATTTT
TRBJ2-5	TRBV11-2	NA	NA	CASSLQFGQQETQYF	TGTGCCAGCAGCCTACAGTTCGGACAGCAAGAGACCCAGTACTTC
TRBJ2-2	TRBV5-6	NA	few	CASSHRRLGGELFF	TGTGCCAGCAGCCACCGGCGCCTGGGAGGGGAGCTGTTTTTT
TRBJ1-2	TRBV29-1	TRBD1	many	CSVEDLIEDRGLSGYTF	TGCAGCGTTGAAGATCTAATTGAGGACAGGGGGCTATCTGGCTACACCTTC
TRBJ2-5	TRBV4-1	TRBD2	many	CASSETSGPQETQYF	TGCGCCAGCAGCGAGACTAGCGGCCCTCAAGAGACCCAGTACTTC
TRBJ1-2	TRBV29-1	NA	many	CSAGQGPNYGYTF	TGCAGCGCCGGGCAGGGACCCAACTATGGCTACACCTTC
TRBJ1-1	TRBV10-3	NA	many	CAISDVQGTEAFF	TGTGCCATCAGTGACGTTCAGGGCACTGAAGCTTTCTTT
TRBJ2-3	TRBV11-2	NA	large	CASSPSPDSTDTQYF	TGTGCCAGCAGCCCCTCGCCAGACAGCACAGATACGCAGTATTTT
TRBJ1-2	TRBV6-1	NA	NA	CASSHNYGYTF	TGTGCCAGCAGCCATAACTATGGCTACACCTTC
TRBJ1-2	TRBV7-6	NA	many	CASSQEIGDNYGYTF	TGTGCCAGCAGCCAAGAAATAGGGGACAACTATGGCTACACCTTC
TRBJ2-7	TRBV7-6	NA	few	CASSFELGDEQYF	TGTGCCAGCAGCTTCGAACTAGGCGACGAGCAGTACTTC
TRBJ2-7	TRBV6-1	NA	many	CASNTGHHPANYEQYF	TGTGCCAGTAACACAGGACACCACCCAGCTAACTACGAGCAGTACTTC
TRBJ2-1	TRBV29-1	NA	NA	CTGGGQGWQFF	TGCACGGGTGGAGGTCAAGGTTGGCAGTTCTTC
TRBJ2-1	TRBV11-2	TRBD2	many	CASSSRLAGGGDEQFF	TGTGCCAGCAGCTCAAGACTAGCGGGAGGGGGGGATGAGCAGTTCTTC
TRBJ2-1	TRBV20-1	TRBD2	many	CSARALAGGPVDEQFF	TGCAGTGCTAGGGCGCTAGCGGGAGGGCCTGTTGATGAGCAGTTCTTC
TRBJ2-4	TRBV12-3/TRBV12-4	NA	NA	CACSLRSAGVIAKNIQYF	TGTGCCTGCAGTTTAAGGTCTGCGGGCGTGATAGCCAAAAACATTCAGTACTTC
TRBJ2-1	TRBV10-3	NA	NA	CAISGTERQWGYNEQFF	TGTGCCATCAGTGGGACAGAGAGACAATGGGGCTACAATGAGCAGTTCTTC
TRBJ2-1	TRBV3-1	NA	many	CASSQDWGDEQFF	TGTGCCAGCAGCCAAGATTGGGGGGATGAGCAGTTCTTC
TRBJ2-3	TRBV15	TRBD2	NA	CATSRPWGGRSTDTQYF	TGTGCCACCAGCAGACCTTGGGGGGGTCGAAGCACAGATACGCAGTATTTT
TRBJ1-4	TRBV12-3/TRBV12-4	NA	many	CASSFSVSNEKLFF	TGTGCCAGCAGTTTTTCCGTCTCCAATGAAAAACTGTTTTTT
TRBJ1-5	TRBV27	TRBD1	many	CASSYRGNQPQHF	TGTGCCAGCAGTTACAGGGGGAACCAGCCCCAGCATTTT
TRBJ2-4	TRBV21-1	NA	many	CASSKGGGREGKNIQYF	TGTGCCAGCAGCAAAGGCGGAGGCAGGGAAGGCAAAAACATTCAGTACTTC
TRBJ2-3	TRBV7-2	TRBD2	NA	CASSATSGLTDTQYF	TGTGCCAGCAGCGCAACTAGCGGTCTCACAGATACGCAGTATTTT
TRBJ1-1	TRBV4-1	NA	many	CASSQAHEAFF	TGCGCCAGCAGCCAAGCCCACGAAGCTTTCTTT
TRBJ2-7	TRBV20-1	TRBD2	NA	CSARDRGWTSGRWEQYF	TGCAGTGCTAGAGATCGAGGTTGGACTAGCGGGAGATGGGAGCAGTACTTC
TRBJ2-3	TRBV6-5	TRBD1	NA	CASSYNRGPTDTQYF	TGTGCCAGCAGTTACAACAGGGGGCCCACAGATACGCAGTATTTT
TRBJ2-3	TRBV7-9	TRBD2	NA	CASSSRPIAGADTQYF	TGTGCCAGCAGTTCACGCCCCATAGCGGGGGCAGATACGCAGTATTTT
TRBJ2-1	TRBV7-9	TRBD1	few	CASSRDRDEQFF	TGTGCCAGCAGCAGGGACAGGGACGAGCAGTTCTTC
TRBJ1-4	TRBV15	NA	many	CATSRDRGGREKLFF	TGTGCCACCAGCAGAGACAGGGGAGGAAGGGAAAAACTGTTTTTT
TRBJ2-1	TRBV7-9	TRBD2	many	CASSFRTSGHNEQFF	TGTGCCAGCAGCTTTCGGACTAGCGGTCACAATGAGCAGTTCTTC
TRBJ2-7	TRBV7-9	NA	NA	CASNLDDYEQYF	TGTGCCAGCAACCTCGACGACTACGAGCAGTACTTC
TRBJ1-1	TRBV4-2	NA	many	CASSQDVEGSMNTEAFF	TGTGCCAGCAGCCAAGATGTAGAGGGAAGCATGAACACTGAAGCTTTCTTT